The 30 T cell receptor beta chains below come from one sample, sequenced in a study of response to subunit inactivated influenza vaccine. TCRdb reprocessed the RT-PCR reads with MiXCR, giving one entry per CDR3 protein. The sample lists over 450,000 distinct CDR3 sequences, around 13% seen once, with around 14% in the top ten. This sample comprised PBMCs from blood, obtained about 40 days after vaccination. These receptor sequences come from a man aged 50 to 59 who received an inactivated influenza vaccine.

CDR3 in amino acids: CASSLEAGPTETQYF. The CDR3 DNA is TGTGCCAGCAGCTTAGAAGCAGGACCTACGGAGACCCAGTACTTC. The chain is built from TRBV11-1 and TRBJ2-5; no clear D gene. Germline CDR1 and CDR2: SGHAT and FQDESV (reference sequence). V gave up 1 base and J gave up 5 bases, with 14 bases separating them. CDR3 length equals 15 residues. Using reference TRBV11-1 and TRBJ2-5 for the parts outside the CDR3, the full variable domain is EAEVAQSPRYKITEKSQAVAFWCDPISGHATLYWYRQILGQGPELLVQFQDESVVDDSQLPKDRFSAERLKGVDSTLKIQPAELGDSAMYLCASSLEAGPTETQYFGPGTRLLVL.

The rearrangement joins TRBV7-2 to TRBJ1-2, with D hard to call. The ends were cut back, 5 bases at V and 8 bases at J, with 15 bases in the middle. The CDR3 sequence is 13 residues long. Germline assignment: CDR1 SGHTA and CDR2 FQGNSA. In nucleotides, the CDR3 is TGTGCCAGCAGCCCCGCGGGCCCCTGGGGCTACACCTTC. It is translated as CASSPAGPWGYTF.

The V gene is TRBV6-5, the J gene TRBJ1-5; D not resolved. CDR1 and CDR2 from the germline V gene are MNHEY and SVGAGI. The CDR3 totals 13 residues. V lost 0 bases and J 5 bases, leaving 5 bases between the germline ends. The CDR3 DNA is TGTGCCAGCAGTTACTCGGTATATCAGCCCCAGCATTTT. Encoded protein: CASSYSVYQPQHF.

This clonotype was observed a few times. The chain links TRBV4-1 to TRBJ2-2, with a possible D match to TRBD1 (5 bases). V was shortened by 4 bases and J by 3 bases, with 15 bases between the two germline ends. The CDR3 length is 16 residues. Germline CDR1 MGHRA, CDR2 YSYEKL. The CDR3 DNA sequence: TGCGCCAGCAGCCGAACACCAGGGTGGGACACCGGGGAGCTGTTTTTT. It translates to CASSRTPGWDTGELFF.

The chain combines TRBV7-2 with TRBJ2-1; 7 bases are a match to TRBD2. The length of the CDR3 is 15 residues. Per germline, CDR1 SGHTA and CDR2 FQGNSA. The trim removed 5 bases at V and 0 bases at J, leaving 4 bases unmatched. The chain's CDR3 is CASSHSGVSYNEQFF. The CDR3 nucleotides read TGTGCCAGCAGCCACAGCGGGGTCTCCTACAATGAGCAGTTCTTC. The full variable domain, its missing parts supplied by reference TRBV7-2 and TRBJ2-1, is GAGVSQSPSNKVTEKGKDVELRCDPISGHTALYWYRQSLGQGLEFLIYFQGNSAPDKSGLPSDRFSAERTGGSVSTLTIQRTQQEDSAVYLCASSHSGVSYNEQFFGPGTRLTVL.

This clonotype showed up just a few times. This sequence joins TRBV12-3 or TRBV12-4 and TRBJ2-1; 8 bases are a match to TRBD1. The CDR3 spans 15 residues. J lost 5 bases, V lost 3 bases, and 6 bases had no gene match. The CDR3 nucleotides read TGTGCCAGCAGTTTTCAGGGGGCTCAGCACAATGAGCAGTTCTTC. This sequence encodes CASSFQGAQHNEQFF.

This clonotype was seen repeatedly, ten times or more. The chain carries TRBV29-1 and TRBJ1-4, with 8 bases aligning to TRBD1. The J segment lost 8 bases and the V segment lost 8 bases, leaving 7 bases of the junction unmatched. Germline lookup yields CDR1 SQVTM and CDR2 ANQGSEA. CDR3 size: 12 residues. Here the CDR3 DNA reads TGCAGCTTCCGGGACAGGAGAGAAAAACTGTTTTTT. The encoded protein is CSFRDRREKLFF.

This clonotype was counted at least ten times. This chain links TRBV5-6 with TRBJ2-3; 12 bases are a match to TRBD2. Germline values: CDR1 SGHDT, CDR2 YYEEEE. The ends lost 0 bases at V and 7 bases at J; junction bases unmatched: 6. The CDR3 has 16 amino acids. The CDR3 DNA reads TGTGCCAGCAGCTTGGGACTAGCGGGAGTTGCGAATACGCAGTATTTT. It translates to CASSLGLAGVANTQYF. The whole variable domain, filled in from reference TRBV5-6 and TRBJ2-3, reads DAGVTQSPTHLIKTRGQQVTLRCSPKSGHDTVSWYQQALGQGPQFIFQYYEEEERQRGNFPDRFSGHQFPNYSSELNVNALLLGDSALYLCASSLGLAGVANTQYFGPGTRLTVL.

This clonotype occurred many times. The chain recombines TRBV29-1 with TRBJ2-7; 7 bases agree with TRBD1. CDR1 and CDR2 (germline): SQVTM, ANQGSEA. The ends lost 7 bases at V and 0 bases at J; junction bases unmatched: 9. CDR3 length: 14 amino acids. DNA for the CDR3: TGCAGCGCCACGACAGGGTTAAGCTCCTACGAGCAGTACTTC. Its translation is CSATTGLSSYEQYF.

This clonotype occurred a few times. The J gene is TRBJ2-3, the V gene TRBV18, with D possibly being TRBD1 (5 bases). Germline V lookup: CDR1 KGHSH, CDR2 LQKENI. Trimming removed 0 bases from V and 2 bases from J, with 6 bases in between. The CDR3 is 14 amino acids. CDR3 in DNA: TGTGCCAGCTCACCACCGGACAACACAGATACGCAGTATTTT. It codes for CASSPPDNTDTQYF.

The genes are TRBV5-1 and TRBJ2-1, with 12 bases matching TRBD2. Looked up from germline, CDR1 is SGHRS and CDR2 is YFSETQ. This CDR3 is 15 amino acids long. The ends lost 4 bases at V and 9 bases at J; junction bases unmatched: 8. CDR3 DNA sequence: TGCGCCAGCAGCACGCAGGCTAGCGGGAGGGGTGAGCAGTTCTTC. Amino acid sequence: CASSTQASGRGEQFF.

The CDR3 protein is CSAVADTEAFF. The CDR3 DNA sequence: TGCAGCGCCGTAGCGGACACTGAAGCTTTCTTT. The chain employs TRBV29-1 and TRBJ1-1, with no clear D. Trimming pared 7 bases from V and 3 bases from J, leaving 9 bases between. CDR3 length: 11 residues. The germline CDR1 and CDR2 sequences are SQVTM and ANQGSEA.

This clonotype turned up a few times. The CDR3 DNA reads TGTGCCAGCAGTTACGCTAGCGGGGCCAACAATGAGCAGTTCTTC. This encodes CASSYASGANNEQFF. The V and J genes are TRBV6-2 or TRBV6-3 and TRBJ2-1, with TRBD2 identical over 9 bases. The CDR3 covers 15 residues. V lost 2 bases to trimming and J lost 5 bases; unmatched junction nucleotides: 4. The V gene's germline CDR1 is MNHEY and CDR2 SVGEGT.

This rearrangement joins TRBV6-1 to TRBJ2-7; TRBD2 matches at 7 bases. CDR3 size: 15 residues. Per the germline V gene, CDR1 is MNHNS and CDR2 is SASEGT. V lost 8 bases to trimming and J lost 1 base; unmatched junction nucleotides: 11. CDR3: CASGVGGPWSYEQYF. The CDR3 DNA sequence: TGTGCCAGCGGGGTGGGAGGGCCCTGGTCCTACGAGCAGTACTTC.

This clonotype was detected ten times or more. The chain employs TRBV12-3 or TRBV12-4 and TRBJ1-4; D gene unclear. The CDR3 has 12 amino acids. Trimming took off 2 bases at V and 7 bases at J, with 5 bases between the two ends. The CDR3: CASSLSFEKLFF. The CDR3 DNA reads as TGTGCCAGCAGTTTATCGTTTGAAAAACTGTTTTTT.

This clonotype was counted many times. The rearrangement links TRBV7-2 to TRBJ2-7, with 7 bases aligning to TRBD1. The CDR3 loop spans 15 amino acids. V shed 0 bases and J 4 bases; nucleotides not matched to a gene: 6. Germline V gene data show CDR1 as SGHTA and CDR2 as FQGNSA. Written as DNA, the CDR3 is TGTGCCAGCAGCTTAGCACAGGGGATCGCGTACGAGCAGTACTTC. Its translation: CASSLAQGIAYEQYF.

A few counts support this clonotype. The chain recombines TRBV6-5 with TRBJ2-2; no clear D gene. The ends were cut back, 0 bases at V and 6 bases at J, with 14 bases in the middle. The CDR3 runs 16 residues. Germline CDR1 reads MNHEY; CDR2 reads SVGAGI. The CDR3 DNA reads TGTGCCAGCAGTTACTCCCTAGTGACTTTCGCCGGGGAGCTGTTTTTT. This translates into CASSYSLVTFAGELFF.

This rearrangement joins TRBV6-2 or TRBV6-3 to TRBJ1-1; weak D call: TRBD1 (6 bases). CDR3 length: 13 amino acids. Germline CDR1 reads MNHEY; CDR2 reads SVGEGT. Trimming cost V 0 bases and J 9 bases, with 11 bases left between them. DNA for the CDR3: TGTGCCAGCAGTTACTCGACGGGGGCTCAAGCTTTCTTT. It specifies CASSYSTGAQAFF.

This chain joins TRBV12-3 or TRBV12-4 and TRBJ1-4; D remains unclear. The CDR3 consists of 14 residues. Between the trimmed V and J ends, which lost 2 bases and 8 bases, there was a span of 12 bases. DNA for the CDR3: TGTGCCAGCAGTTTACCGGGGTTAAGGGAAAAACTGTTTTTT. Translation gives CASSLPGLREKLFF.

This clonotype was observed a handful of times. The chain has TRBV5-1 and TRBJ2-7; possibly TRBD2 for D (5 bases). Trimming pared 1 base from V and 4 bases from J, leaving 12 bases between. CDR1 is SGHRS, CDR2 YFSETQ, per germline. This CDR3 has 14 amino acids. CDR3 region: CASSLSGDVYEQYF. DNA of the CDR3: TGCGCCAGCAGCTTGAGCGGAGACGTATACGAGCAGTACTTC.

This clonotype was counted a few times. V gene TRBV20-1 combines with J gene TRBJ1-6, with D possibly being TRBD1 (5 bases). Trimming took 6 bases from V and 6 from J, leaving 21 bases between them. Germline CDR1 is DFQATT and CDR2 is SNEGSKA (reference sequence). The CDR3 runs to 16 residues. The CDR3 region has the DNA TGCAGTGCCAGAAGACTTGGGGCTTTGGGTAATTCACCCCTCCACTTT. Translation gives CSARRLGALGNSPLHF.

This chain uses TRBV3-1 with TRBJ1-5, with a weak D call TRBD1 (6 bases). From germline, CDR1 is LGHDT and CDR2 YNNKEL (reference sequence). Trimming removed 3 bases at V and 5 bases at J, with 8 bases between. The CDR3 has 13 amino acids. The CDR3 nucleotides read TGTGCCAGCAGCCAGTGGACAGATCAGCCCCAGCATTTT. It codes for CASSQWTDQPQHF.

V and J are TRBV3-1 and TRBJ1-6, with D uncertain. Trimming stripped 1 base from V and 11 bases from J, with 9 bases between. Per the germline V gene, CDR1 is LGHDT and CDR2 is YNNKEL (reference sequence). The CDR3 extends over 13 amino acids. CDR3 in amino acids: CASSQAVRAPLHF. The CDR3 coding sequence is TGTGCCAGCAGCCAAGCAGTCCGAGCACCCCTCCACTTT.

This clonotype was counted ten times or more. This rearrangement joins TRBV19 to TRBJ2-3, with 8 bases identical to TRBD1. The ends lost 6 bases at V and 4 bases at J; junction bases unmatched: 6. Germline-derived CDR1 and CDR2 are LNHDA and SQIVND (reference sequence). This CDR3 comprises 14 residues. DNA for the CDR3: TGTGCCAGTAGACCGGACAGGGCGTCAGATACGCAGTATTTT. Translating it yields CASRPDRASDTQYF.

This clonotype has a count of ten or more. This chain joins TRBV7-2 and TRBJ2-5; D remains unclear. Germline CDR1 SGHTA, CDR2 FQGNSA. This CDR3 comprises 13 residues. Trimming stripped 1 base from V and 3 bases from J, with 6 bases between. The CDR3 region has the DNA TGTGCCAGCAGCTTAGGGCCAGAAGAGACCCAGTACTTC. This encodes CASSLGPEETQYF.

This clonotype was found a few times. The chain employs TRBV20-1 and TRBJ1-2; D is possibly TRBD1 (5 bases). The V gene lost 4 bases and the J gene lost 4 bases, with 13 bases spanning the gap. Germline loops: CDR1 DFQATT, CDR2 SNEGSKA (reference sequence). The CDR3 loop spans 13 amino acids. CDR3: CSATWGLPYGYTF. Here the CDR3 DNA reads TGCAGTGCTACGTGGGGACTCCCCTATGGCTACACCTTC.

For this clonotype: The junction and the germline gene differ at one end; a read error may be behind it. V usage is TRBV5-1 and J usage is TRBJ2-2; D may be TRBD2 (5 bases). This CDR3 is 13 amino acids long. Germline CDR1 reads SGHRS; CDR2 reads YFSETQ. The CDR3 coding sequence is TGCGCCAGCAGCCCCACAAACACCGGGGAGCTGTATTTT. As protein: CASSPTNTGELYF.

This clonotype was found many times. The rearrangement joins TRBV5-1 to TRBJ2-7; 7 bases line up with TRBD2. The V gene end was trimmed by 0 bases and the J gene end by 4 bases; junction bases not matched to a gene: 4. Per the germline V gene, CDR1 is SGHRS and CDR2 is YFSETQ. The CDR3 totals 14 residues. The CDR3: CASSLESGGYEQYF. The DNA of the CDR3 is TGCGCCAGCAGCTTGGAGTCGGGGGGTTACGAGCAGTACTTC.

This clonotype is judged medium-sized. The chain links TRBV10-3 to TRBJ2-1; 12 positions match TRBD2. Trimming took 5 bases from V and 3 from J; bases not matched to a gene: 14. CDR1 is ENHRY, CDR2 SYGVKD, per germline. This CDR3 spans 19 amino acids. This CDR3 is CAISSPSSSGRARYNEQFF. The CDR3 region has the DNA TGTGCCATCAGTTCACCCTCCTCTAGCGGGAGGGCCCGCTACAATGAGCAGTTCTTC.

This CDR3 is CSARRLTNEKLFF. The CDR3 DNA follows: TGCAGTGCTAGACGGTTAACTAATGAAAAACTGTTTTTT. The V call is TRBV20-1, the J call TRBJ1-4; the D is unclear. Per germline, CDR1 DFQATT and CDR2 SNEGSKA (reference sequence). This CDR3 is 13 amino acids long. The V and J ends lost 2 bases and 1 base respectively, with 5 bases between them.